A single sample is the source of the 22 T cell receptor beta chains below, sequenced in a study of blood T cell repertoires in COVID-19. Here immunoSEQ multiplex PCR was the method, and the copy in TCRdb shows in-frame clones only, minus some. Altogether fewer than 85,000 clones are present, around nine tenths being singletons, with the ten largest covering under 6%. Sample: peripheral blood. The receptors here all came from a middle-aged man with active COVID-19.

This chain joins TRBV7-2 and TRBJ2-3; D perhaps matches TRBD1 (5 bases). The V end lost 5 bases, the J end lost 3 bases, and 9 bases lay between the germline ends. The CDR3 contains 13 residues. The germline gives CDR1 SGHTA, CDR2 FQGNSA. The CDR3 DNA follows: TGTGCCAGCAGCAATAGACAGACAGATACGCAGTATTTT. Protein product: CASSNRQTDTQYF.

The rearrangement links TRBV27 to TRBJ2-1; D may be TRBD2 (5 bases). The CDR3 sequence is 14 residues long. V was trimmed by 2 bases and J by 7 bases, leaving 12 bases between them. Germline CDR1 is MNHEY and CDR2 is SMNVEV (reference sequence). The CDR3 here is CASSLIGSANEQFF. CDR3 DNA: TGTGCCAGCAGTTTAATTGGGAGTGCGAATGAGCAGTTCTTC.

V usage is TRBV5-6 and J usage is TRBJ1-3, with a weak D call TRBD1 (5 bases). Germline V gives CDR1 SGHDT, CDR2 YYEEEE. The CDR3 loop spans 14 amino acids. V was pared by 2 bases and J by 4 bases, with 10 bases between. The CDR3 reads CASSFAGSGNTIYF. The CDR3 DNA sequence: TGTGCCAGCAGCTTTGCAGGGTCAGGAAACACCATATATTTT.

The chain combines TRBV19 with TRBJ1-2, with D perhaps matching TRBD1 (6 bases). From germline, CDR1 is LNHDA and CDR2 SQIVND (reference sequence). The CDR3 spans 13 residues. The germline V and J ends were trimmed by 6 bases and 6 bases, with 14 bases remaining between them. The CDR3 nucleotides read TGTGCCAGTAGAGTACAGGGAAAGGATGGCTACACCTTC. Protein: CASRVQGKDGYTF.

The chain links TRBV28 to TRBJ2-2; possibly TRBD2 for D (5 bases). Trimming cost V 3 bases and J 4 bases, with 15 bases left between them. The CDR3 length is 16 residues. The V gene's germline CDR1 is MDHEN and CDR2 SYDVKM. CDR3 in DNA: TGTGCCAGCAGTTTTCGTAGGAAGGCGGGCACCGGGGAGCTGTTTTTT. Translating it yields CASSFRRKAGTGELFF.

The chain has TRBV6-6 and TRBJ1-2, with D perhaps TRBD1 (6 bases). The ends were cut back, 4 bases at V and 3 bases at J, with 9 bases in the middle. This CDR3 is 13 amino acids long. Germline V CDR1 and CDR2: MNHNY, SVGAGI (reference sequence). CDR3 nucleotides: TGTGCCAGCAGTTTTTGGACAGACTATGGCTACACCTTC. This codes for CASSFWTDYGYTF.

V gene TRBV28 combines with J gene TRBJ2-7, with 11 bases fitting TRBD1. Trimming took 6 bases from V and 5 from J; bases not matched to a gene: 6. CDR1 MDHEN and CDR2 SYDVKM come from the germline V gene. CDR3 length: 14 residues. CDR3 nucleotide sequence: TGTGCCAGCAGACAGGGACAGGGGGTGAACGAGCAGTACTTC. Residues: CASRQGQGVNEQYF.

This sequence joins TRBV18 and TRBJ1-1; a possible D gene is TRBD1 (5 bases). The ends were cut back, 3 bases at V and 1 base at J, with 9 bases in the middle. The CDR3 contains 14 residues. Looked up from germline, CDR1 is KGHSH and CDR2 is LQKENI. CDR3 loop: CASSPSGQNTEAFF. The DNA for the CDR3 is TGTGCCAGCTCACCGAGTGGACAGAACACTGAAGCTTTCTTT.

The V call is TRBV7-3, the J call TRBJ2-7; 8 bases map to TRBD2. This CDR3 comprises 16 residues. Germline V gene lookup returns CDR1 SGHTA and CDR2 FQGTGA. V was clipped by 5 bases and J by 1 base; unmatched bases: 10. CDR3 region: CASSPTSTSGSYEQYF. The CDR3 DNA is TGTGCCAGCAGCCCTACTAGCACTAGCGGTTCCTACGAGCAGTACTTC. The variable domain in full, completed from reference TRBV7-3 and TRBJ2-7, reads GAGVSQTPSNKVTEKGKYVELRCDPISGHTALYWYRQSLGQGPEFLIYFQGTGAADDSGLPNDRFFAVRPEGSVSTLKIQRTERGDSAVYLCASSPTSTSGSYEQYFGPGTRLTVT.

V usage is TRBV19 and J usage is TRBJ2-3; TRBD2 matches at 10 bases. CDR1 and CDR2 from the germline V gene are LNHDA and SQIVND (reference sequence). After removal of 8 bases from V and 4 bases from J, the junction contained 9 bases not matched to a gene. This CDR3 comprises 15 residues. CDR3 DNA sequence: TGTGCCAGTCGGACTAGCGGAGGCCCCTCAGATACGCAGTATTTT. Translation gives CASRTSGGPSDTQYF.

This CDR3 reads CASSTSQGRQQYF. The CDR3 region has the DNA TGTGCCAGCAGCACCTCACAGGGGCGGCAGCAGTACTTC. The chain is built from TRBV7-3 and TRBJ2-7; 7 bases fit TRBD1. Germline-derived CDR1 and CDR2 are SGHTA and FQGTGA. With V trimmed by 5 bases and J by 8 bases, 9 bases remained unmatched. CDR3 length: 13 residues.

The V call is TRBV18, the J call TRBJ2-1; D possibly corresponds to TRBD1 (6 bases). This CDR3 is built from 18 residues. From germline, CDR1 is KGHSH and CDR2 LQKENI. The V end was cut by 1 base, the J end by 0 bases, with 16 bases between. CDR3 nucleotide sequence: TGTGCCAGCTCACCACTGAGGGGGAAAGGCAACTCCTACAATGAGCAGTTCTTC. Amino acid sequence: CASSPLRGKGNSYNEQFF. The full variable domain, completed using reference TRBV18 and TRBJ2-1, is NAGVMQNPRHLVRRRGQEARLRCSPMKGHSHVYWYRQLPEEGLKFMVYLQKENIIDESGMPKERFSAEFPKEGPSILRIQQVVRGDSAAYFCASSPLRGKGNSYNEQFFGPGTRLTVL.

V is TRBV5-4 and J is TRBJ2-2; TRBD1 matches 9 bases. With V trimmed by 4 bases and J by 8 bases, 6 bases remained unmatched. The CDR3 length is 14 residues. The germline V gene has CDR1 SGHNT and CDR2 YYREEE (reference sequence). The CDR3 DNA reads as TGTGCCAGCAGCCGGGACAGGGCTTTGGGGGAGCTGTTTTTT. The encoded protein is CASSRDRALGELFF. The full variable domain, its missing parts supplied by reference TRBV5-4 and TRBJ2-2, is ETGVTQSPTHLIKTRGQQVTLRCSSQSGHNTVSWYQQALGQGPQFIFQYYREEENGRGNFPPRFSGLQFPNYSSELNVNALELDDSALYLCASSRDRALGELFFGEGSRLTVL.

This chain connects TRBV7-9 to TRBJ1-4; possible D gene TRBD1, 5 bases. V gave up 8 bases and J gave up 8 bases, with 21 bases separating them. From germline, CDR1 is SEHNR and CDR2 FQNEAQ (reference sequence). This CDR3 spans 15 amino acids. The CDR3 DNA reads as TGTGCCAGCGGGGCCGGTTCGTTTGCGCAAGAAAAACTGTTTTTT. It specifies CASGAGSFAQEKLFF.

V gene TRBV4-1 combines with J gene TRBJ2-3; the match to TRBD2 covers 9 bases. CDR1 is MGHRA and CDR2 is YSYEKL in the germline V gene. The CDR3 totals 16 residues. The J segment lost 5 bases and the V segment lost 4 bases, leaving 10 bases of the junction unmatched. Here the CDR3 reads CASSRWGGGAEDTQYF. The CDR3, as DNA: TGCGCCAGCAGCCGATGGGGCGGGGGGGCCGAAGATACGCAGTATTTT.

This chain uses TRBV29-1 with TRBJ2-1; TRBD2 matches at 7 bases. This CDR3 is 14 amino acids long. Germline V lookup: CDR1 SQVTM, CDR2 ANQGSEA. With V trimmed by 8 bases and J by 9 bases, 16 bases remained unmatched. Here the CDR3 DNA reads TGCAGCTCCAACGTCCGGCGGGAGTCAGGTGAGCAGTTCTTC. Protein sequence: CSSNVRRESGEQFF.

V usage is TRBV19 and J usage is TRBJ2-1; 10 bases fit TRBD1. The germline V gene has CDR1 LNHDA and CDR2 SQIVND (reference sequence). Trimming cost V 8 bases and J 5 bases; bases outside gene matches: 6. The CDR3 covers 14 residues. CDR3 residues: CASGSDRGNNEQFF. DNA for the CDR3: TGTGCCAGTGGATCGGACAGGGGGAACAATGAGCAGTTCTTC.

The chain links TRBV28 to TRBJ1-3, with D uncertain. The CDR3 runs 15 residues. Germline V gene sequence: CDR1 MDHEN, CDR2 SYDVKM. V shed 5 bases and J shed 0 bases, with 11 bases lying between them. CDR3: CASSPRLRSGNTIYF. CDR3 nucleotide sequence: TGTGCCAGCAGTCCCAGGCTCCGCTCTGGAAACACCATATATTTT.

The rearrangement links TRBV7-3 to TRBJ2-5; TRBD2 agrees at 8 bases. From germline, CDR1 is SGHTA and CDR2 FQGTGA. The junction had 7 bases not matched to a gene; V was cut back by 5 bases and J by 5 bases. This CDR3 comprises 14 residues. The CDR3 sequence is CASSRRGGRETQYF. In DNA form, the CDR3 reads TGTGCCAGCAGCCGCCGCGGGGGGCGGGAGACCCAGTACTTC.

The genes are TRBV6-4 and TRBJ1-2; a weak D match, TRBD1 (5 bases). In germline, CDR1 is MRHNA, CDR2 SNTAGT. CDR3 length: 15 residues. Between the trimmed V and J ends, which lost 3 bases and 9 bases, there was a span of 20 bases. In nucleotides, the CDR3 is TGTGCCAGCAGTGATGGGGCTACAGGAGTTCAGAGCTACACCTTC. Translation gives CASSDGATGVQSYTF.

The genes are TRBV5-4 and TRBJ2-5; TRBD2 agrees at 11 bases. There are 17 residues in the CDR3. The V gene end was trimmed by 2 bases and the J gene end by 2 bases; junction bases not matched to a gene: 8. Germline CDR1 reads SGHNT; CDR2 reads YYREEE (reference sequence). The CDR3 nucleotides read TGTGCCAGCAGCTTAGGTGGTAGCGGGGGGGGACAAGAGACCCAGTACTTC. It translates to CASSLGGSGGGQETQYF. Full variable domain (rest looked up from reference TRBV5-4 and TRBJ2-5): ETGVTQSPTHLIKTRGQQVTLRCSSQSGHNTVSWYQQALGQGPQFIFQYYREEENGRGNFPPRFSGLQFPNYSSELNVNALELDDSALYLCASSLGGSGGGQETQYFGPGTRLLVL.

The chain employs TRBV11-2 and TRBJ1-1, with D tentatively TRBD1 (6 bases). Trimming took off 5 bases at V and 3 bases at J, with 16 bases between the two ends. This CDR3 contains 15 residues. Germline V gives CDR1 SGHAT, CDR2 FQNNGV. CDR3 nucleotide sequence: TGTGCCAGCAGCCCCTTGCGGGGGCCTTACACTGAAGCTTTCTTT. Translating it yields CASSPLRGPYTEAFF.